The TCR beta chain under discussion was sequenced for a study of PD-L1 blockade in urothelial cancer (dated by TCRdb to the late 2010s). Context from the whole study: Therapy was started in the mid-2010s for all patients, and atezolizumab 1,200 mg was administered intravenously every 3 weeks. Pretreatment blood TCR-seq was available for fewer than 30 patients, at least one posttreatment blood collection was obtained for 24 patients, and tumor TCR-seq was available for 24 patients. About 90% of the 29 patients were identified as males with urothelial cancer of bladder origin, and a prior smoking history was reported by 18 of 29 patients. Somatic, immune and clinical correlates of response to PD-L1 blockade with atezolizumab in urothelial cancer were the focus of an exploratory multi-omic analysis. Progression-free survival longer than 6 months counted as durable clinical benefit, and TCR features were additionally tested against both progression-free and overall survival. Blood samples gave median yields of approximately 130,000 T cells and 80,000 to 90,000 unique TCRs, along with a median clonality of about 0.084. An ECOG performance status of 0 or 1 was recorded for the patients, and 0 to 3 prior chemotherapy regimens had been received by the patients. In the same patients, pretreatment tumors underwent whole exome sequencing and RNA sequencing in addition to TCR sequencing. Blood samples were analyzed at 3 weeks after treatment start (second dose) and at 6 weeks after treatment start. Pretreatment tumor samples and matched peripheral blood, collected serially before and after atezolizumab treatment, underwent TCR sequencing. Durable clinical benefit was achieved by nine patients and was not achieved by 20 patients. General study outcomes and caveats: A pretreatment peripheral blood TCR clonality below the median was linked to improved progression-free and overall survival. Because the sample size was small (n of about 30) and many exploratory analyses were performed, the results are intended to be hypothesis-generating. At 3 weeks after the start of treatment, tumor-associated TCR clones in peripheral blood had expanded more in patients with durable benefit (n ≈ 20, p = 0.022).

To note about this clone: Its antigen remains undetermined. It has no much larger one-base neighbor in the sample; base qualities were not kept.

Synthetic TCR analog templates were spiked into each PCR so that absolute template abundance could be estimated from read counts. The immunoSEQ assay was used to amplify TCRbeta CDR3 regions from genomic DNA with bias-controlled V and J gene primers. Sequencing of rearranged TCRbeta segments was done at approximately 20X coverage. The original methods were these. Clustering was used to correct sequencing errors, and CDR3s were annotated against IMGT to assign V, D and J genes. Downstream analyses used only productive TCRbeta rearrangements and left out out-of-frame or stop-codon sequences. Clonality was calculated as one minus the Shannon entropy normalized by the log of the number of unique productive sequences. Clones differing between time points or between blood and tumor were identified by Fisher's exact test with Benjamini-Hochberg correction at adjusted p below 0.01. This immuneACCESS table, as held by TCRdb, lists in-frame sequences with V and J called but not all clones. Of the missing ones, under half trace to an unresolved V gene in checked studies; the others have no known cause. D and trimming come from the DNA, and the V and J calls and clone size come from that table. A total of around 26,000 clones appear in this sample, about 88% of them only once. The leading ten clones occupy roughly 30% of the sample.

The CDR3 contains 14 residues, cysteine and phenylalanine counted. Of all the DNA, just the CDR3 is kept, 42 bases in frame from base 1. CDR1 and CDR2, looked up from the germline V gene, are SGHRS and YFSETQ. Relative to germline, V is missing 5 bases and J is missing 0 bases, with 5 bases of the junction outside any gene match. The cohort comprised nearly 30 patients with locally advanced or metastatic urothelial carcinoma treated at Memorial Sloan Kettering on a trial protocol. Peripheral blood mononuclear cells were collected pretreatment and during treatment, with between 1 and 8 total time points obtained per patient. The Qiagen DNeasy Blood extraction kit was used to purify genomic DNA from total PBMCs and tumor samples. PBMCs were collected pretreatment and during treatment, and were isolated and stored as previously described.

The V and J genes are TRBV5-1 and TRBJ2-7, with 7 junctional bases fitting TRBD1. The sequencing here drew on PBMCs, taken around atezolizumab (anti-PD-L1) treatment. The TCR comes from a man in his fifties or sixties with urothelial cancer. The CDR3 protein sequence reads: CASRLGTASYEQYF. The nucleotides are TGCGCCAGCAGACTGGGGACAGCCTCCTACGAGCAGTACTTC.